The clone carrying this T cell receptor beta chain was observed many times. The antigen is not known. The data are from a study of T cells after yellow fever vaccination. Whole-study context: SMART-Seq v4 Ultra Low Input served to prepare low-cell-number fractions. Study-level results: Most clones from primary vaccination were detected again post-booster (96% CD4, about 85% CD8).

Germline V gene lookup returns CDR1 LGHNA and CDR2 YSLEER. The ends were cut back, 6 bases at V and 5 bases at J, with 19 bases in the middle. This CDR3 comprises 16 residues. In making TCR cDNA, 5'RACE template switching added a universal primer site and UMIs to it. TCRdb processed the 5' RACE reads anew with MiXCR; each CDR3 protein has one entry. Among about 68,000 distinct CDR3 sequences, just over 6.5% were seen once, and the ten largest hold 37%. The rearrangement uses TRBV4-3 and TRBJ2-2; a possible D gene is TRBD1 (5 bases). The receptor's source is a man between 18 and 29 years old who received the YFV17D yellow fever vaccine. This specimen consisted of CD8+ T cells sorted from PBMCs, obtained about 41 days after the first yellow fever vaccination. CDR3 bases: TGCGCCAGCAGTCTCGCGCCGCAGGGTGGAACCGGGGAGCTGTTTTTT. Its translation is CASSLAPQGGTGELFF.